This entry lists 29 T cell receptor beta chains sequenced from one sample in a study of T cells in placental villitis. This was the immunoSEQ v4 assay. Profiled with immunoSEQ multiplex PCR; TCRdb holds only in-frame clones, not every one. The profile shows about 6,000 clones, just under 80% of them singletons. Sequencing was performed on placental tissue containing maternal and fetal cells. The receptors derive from a human patient with infectious villitis; the placental T cells may come from both mother and fetus.

This rearrangement joins TRBV2 to TRBJ1-1; possible D gene TRBD1, 5 bases. V shed 10 bases and J shed 0 bases, with 18 bases lying between them. The length of the CDR3 is 15 residues. Germline assignment: CDR1 SNHLY and CDR2 FYNNEI. CDR3 DNA: TGTGCCACATTGGGTTGGGGGACCATGAACACTGAAGCTTTCTTT. Residues: CATLGWGTMNTEAFF.

This clone was found once. V usage is TRBV7-9 and J usage is TRBJ2-2, with D tentatively TRBD2 (5 bases). The V end was cut by 4 bases, the J end by 5 bases, with 8 bases between. This CDR3 spans 13 amino acids. Germline-derived CDR1 and CDR2 are SEHNR and FQNEAQ (reference sequence). Here the CDR3 DNA reads TGTGCCAGCAGCTCAAGCGGAACCGGGGAGCTGTTTTTT. It translates to CASSSSGTGELFF.

The chain combines TRBV2 with TRBJ2-2; D is uncertain. CDR1 is SNHLY and CDR2 is FYNNEI in the germline V gene. CDR3 length: 14 residues. Trimming took 6 bases from V and 4 from J, leaving 12 bases between them. The CDR3 DNA reads as TGTGCCAGCAGGCCAGGACCCAGCACCGGGGAGCTGTTTTTT. It translates to CASRPGPSTGELFF.

CDR3 region: CASSLGINQPQHF. The CDR3 DNA is TGTGCCAGCAGTTTGGGAATCAATCAGCCCCAGCATTTT. The chain combines TRBV12-3 or TRBV12-4 with TRBJ1-5; D unresolved. There are 13 residues in the CDR3. Trimming stripped 3 bases from V and 3 bases from J, with 6 bases between.

This chain links TRBV2 with TRBJ1-2; D unresolved. Trimming took off 6 bases at V and 7 bases at J, with 15 bases between the two ends. CDR3 length: 13 residues. Germline V gene lookup returns CDR1 SNHLY and CDR2 FYNNEI. The CDR3: CASRARVDVGYTF. The CDR3 nucleotides are TGTGCCAGCAGGGCGAGGGTCGACGTTGGCTACACCTTC.

The rearrangement links TRBV7-8 to TRBJ2-2; D remains ambiguous. V lost 2 bases and J 4 bases, leaving 5 bases between the germline ends. The CDR3 totals 13 residues. Germline CDR1 reads SGHVS; CDR2 reads FQNEAQ. CDR3 DNA: TGTGCCAGCAGCTTAAGCCCCACCGGGGAGCTGTTTTTT. Protein product: CASSLSPTGELFF.

A single count supports this clone. V is TRBV5-4 and J is TRBJ2-7, with 13 bases matching TRBD2. Trimming at V came to 4 bases and at J to 5 bases, leaving 6 bases not matched to a gene. The germline gives CDR1 SGHNT, CDR2 YYREEE (reference sequence). This CDR3 contains 15 residues. The CDR3 spells CASSPGTSGIDEQYF. The CDR3 coding sequence is TGTGCCAGCAGCCCGGGGACTAGCGGGATAGACGAGCAGTACTTC.

This clone was detected a few times. CDR3 coding DNA: TGCGCCAGCAGTGACCCCGGTACTAGCGGGTGGTACAATGAGCAGTTCTTC. This sequence encodes CASSDPGTSGWYNEQFF. The chain combines TRBV10-2 with TRBJ2-1, with 9 bases that match TRBD2. The ends lost 3 bases at V and 4 bases at J; junction bases unmatched: 10. This CDR3 is built from 17 residues. The germline V gene encodes CDR1 WSHSY and CDR2 SAAADI.

The chain has TRBV12-3 or TRBV12-4 and TRBJ1-5, with D possibly being TRBD1 (5 bases). The CDR3 consists of 12 residues. The V and J ends lost 6 bases and 6 bases respectively, with 9 bases between them. The CDR3 sequence is CASREGAQPQHF. In DNA, the CDR3 is TGTGCCAGCAGGGAAGGGGCTCAGCCCCAGCATTTT.

V usage is TRBV9 and J usage is TRBJ2-5; possibly TRBD2 for D (7 bases). Germline V gene lookup returns CDR1 SGDLS and CDR2 YYNGEE. Trimming shortened V by 2 bases and J by 4 bases, and 12 bases separated the two germline ends. This CDR3 contains 14 residues. The chain's CDR3 is CASSVTGRGETQYF. For the CDR3, the DNA is TGTGCCAGCAGCGTCACAGGGAGGGGAGAGACCCAGTACTTC. Drawing the rest from reference TRBV9 and TRBJ2-5, the complete variable domain is DSGVTQTPKHLITATGQRVTLRCSPRSGDLSVYWYQQSLDQGLQFLIQYYNGEERAKGNILERFSAQQFPDLHSELNLSSLELGDSALYFCASSVTGRGETQYFGPGTRLLVL.

The chain has TRBV5-6 and TRBJ2-7, with unresolved D. The V gene's germline CDR1 is SGHDT and CDR2 YYEEEE. This CDR3 comprises 11 residues. V lost 2 bases, J lost 0 bases, and 0 bases lay in between. CDR3 DNA sequence: TGTGCCAGCAGCTTCTCCTACGAGCAGTACTTC. Its translation is CASSFSYEQYF.

The chain combines TRBV29-1 with TRBJ2-7; either TRBD1 or TRBD2 may fit D (6 bases each). V was pared by 5 bases and J by 4 bases, with 18 bases between. The CDR3 has 14 amino acids. Looked up from germline, CDR1 is SQVTM and CDR2 is ANQGSEA. The CDR3 loop reads CSVLGGASSYEQYF. CDR3 bases: TGCAGCGTTTTGGGGGGCGCATCGTCTTACGAGCAGTACTTC.

The chain is built from TRBV29-1 and TRBJ2-2, with TRBD2 matching 8 bases. The CDR3 extends over 15 amino acids. The germline CDR1 and CDR2 sequences are SQVTM and ANQGSEA. The junction had 7 bases not matched to a gene; V was cut back by 4 bases and J by 3 bases. The CDR3 region has the DNA TGCAGCGTTGGGGCGGGGGGCGGCGACACCGGGGAGCTGTTTTTT. Residues: CSVGAGGGDTGELFF.

This clone was seen more than once but under ten times. For the CDR3, the DNA is TGTGCCAGTAGTCCGGCCCTGACTAACTATGGCTACACCTTC. Its translation is CASSPALTNYGYTF. This sequence joins TRBV19 and TRBJ1-2; D is uncertain. The germline V and J ends were trimmed by 5 bases and 0 bases, with 10 bases remaining between them. CDR1 and CDR2 from the germline V gene are LNHDA and SQIVND (reference sequence). The CDR3 runs 14 residues.

V usage is TRBV7-9 and J usage is TRBJ2-3, with unresolved D. V was cut by 2 bases and J by 4 bases, with 10 bases left in between. CDR3 size: 14 residues. Germline lookup yields CDR1 SEHNR and CDR2 FQNEAQ (reference sequence). This CDR3 reads CASSLTVRPDTQYF. The DNA for the CDR3 is TGTGCCAGCAGCTTAACAGTCAGGCCAGATACGCAGTATTTT.

The rearrangement links TRBV7-6 to TRBJ1-1; 7 bases are a match to TRBD1. Trimming took 4 bases from V and 1 from J; bases not matched to a gene: 9. CDR1 and CDR2 (germline): SGHVS, FNYEAQ. The CDR3 length is 16 residues. CDR3 in amino acids: CASSSTPGTANTEAFF. CDR3 DNA: TGTGCCAGCAGCTCGACCCCCGGGACAGCGAACACTGAAGCTTTCTTT.

This chain joins TRBV27 and TRBJ1-1, with 7 bases identical to TRBD1. With V trimmed by 7 bases and J by 4 bases, 12 bases remained unmatched. Germline V gene sequence: CDR1 MNHEY, CDR2 SMNVEV (reference sequence). The CDR3 runs to 15 residues. This chain's CDR3 is CASTDSDRVGTEAFF. DNA for the CDR3: TGTGCCAGCACCGACTCAGACAGGGTTGGCACTGAAGCTTTCTTT.

The chain has TRBV3-1 (or the pseudogene TRBV3-2) and TRBJ1-2, with D unclear. This CDR3 contains 13 residues. Germline-derived CDR1 and CDR2 are LGHDT and YNNKEL (reference sequence). The V end was cut by 2 bases, the J end by 4 bases, with 8 bases between. This chain's CDR3 is CASSQTTFYGYTF. CDR3 coding DNA: TGTGCCAGCAGCCAAACCACCTTCTATGGCTACACCTTC.

This clone has more than one count but fewer than ten. The chain links TRBV30 to TRBJ1-3; a weak D match, TRBD1 (5 bases). This CDR3 region has 12 residues. Deletions cut 5 bases from V and 3 bases from J, with 8 bases between. Germline V lookup: CDR1 GTSNPN, CDR2 SVGIG (reference sequence). CDR3 in DNA: TGTGCCTGGGGGGACTTTGGAAACACCATATATTTT. Protein sequence: CAWGDFGNTIYF.

The chain joins TRBV3-1 (or the pseudogene TRBV3-2) to TRBJ1-2; a possible D gene is TRBD1 (5 bases). V was pared by 4 bases and J by 3 bases, with 12 bases between. The CDR3 is 14 amino acids. The germline gives CDR1 LGHDT, CDR2 YNNKEL (reference sequence). CDR3: CASSLAGGDYGYTF. The CDR3, as DNA: TGTGCCAGCAGCCTGGCGGGGGGTGACTATGGCTACACCTTC.

The V call is TRBV6-6, the J call TRBJ1-5, with D uncertain. CDR1 MNHNY and CDR2 SVGAGI come from the germline V gene (reference sequence). Trimming took 6 bases from V and 3 from J, leaving 15 bases between them. The CDR3 consists of 15 residues. CDR3: CASSHNLGYNQPQHF. The CDR3, as DNA: TGTGCCAGCAGCCACAATTTGGGCTACAATCAGCCCCAGCATTTT.

This clone was counted a few times. The chain is built from TRBV4-1 and TRBJ1-5, with D possibly being TRBD1 (5 bases). Germline CDR1 reads MGHRA; CDR2 reads YSYEKL. V was clipped by 4 bases and J by 4 bases, with 17 bases between them. The length of the CDR3 is 16 residues. CDR3 amino acids: CASSPYGRGSNQPQHF. The CDR3 nucleotides read TGCGCCAGCAGCCCATACGGAAGGGGATCGAATCAGCCCCAGCATTTT.

The chain has TRBV7-2 and TRBJ2-3; 9 bases map to TRBD2. In germline, CDR1 is SGHTA, CDR2 FQGNSA. This CDR3 is built from 15 residues. Germline trimming cut 5 bases from V and 4 bases from J; bases unmatched to any gene: 7. The CDR3 nucleotides are TGTGCCAGCAGCAAGGGCGGGGGGGCGGCAGATACGCAGTATTTT. Translation gives CASSKGGGAADTQYF.

The CDR3 sequence: CASSLQGNQPQHF. CDR3 DNA: TGTGCCAGCAGCTTACAGGGCAATCAGCCCCAGCATTTT. The chain has TRBV7-2 and TRBJ1-5; D is undetermined. The ends were cut back, 2 bases at V and 2 bases at J, with 4 bases in the middle. The length of the CDR3 is 13 residues. CDR1 and CDR2 (germline): SGHTA, FQGNSA.

On this clone itself: The conserved final phenylalanine or tryptophan is absent from the CDR3, which likely points to a read error. No DNA is shown, since the ends of the CDR3 on it are uncertain; the CDR3 is the one TCRdb lists. The CDR3 protein is CASSPGHRL. The rearrangement uses TRBV11-2 and TRBJ1-1; the DNA was not used to check the table's D call, TRBD1. Termini included, the CDR3 measures 9 amino acids. Germline CDR1 reads SGHAT; CDR2 reads FQNNGV.

The rearrangement joins TRBV7-2 to TRBJ1-1; D is undetermined. Trimming left V 6 bases short and J 4 bases short, with 12 bases between. Germline V lookup: CDR1 SGHTA, CDR2 FQGNSA. The CDR3 totals 13 residues. This CDR3 reads CASSQHKGTEAFF. The CDR3 DNA reads as TGTGCCAGCAGTCAGCACAAAGGCACTGAAGCTTTCTTT. The full variable domain, completed using reference TRBV7-2 and TRBJ1-1, is GAGVSQSPSNKVTEKGKDVELRCDPISGHTALYWYRQSLGQGLEFLIYFQGNSAPDKSGLPSDRFSAERTGGSVSTLTIQRTQQEDSAVYLCASSQHKGTEAFFGQGTRLTVV.

The chain uses TRBV7-2 and TRBJ1-2; tentative D call: TRBD1 (5 bases). The CDR3 runs to 15 residues. Per germline, CDR1 SGHTA and CDR2 FQGNSA. The ends were cut back, 2 bases at V and 5 bases at J, with 15 bases in the middle. CDR3 sequence reads: CASSLYGTKAYGYTF. CDR3 DNA: TGTGCCAGCAGCTTATATGGGACCAAAGCTTATGGCTACACCTTC. Full variable domain (outside the CDR3, taken from reference TRBV7-2 and TRBJ1-2): GAGVSQSPSNKVTEKGKDVELRCDPISGHTALYWYRQSLGQGLEFLIYFQGNSAPDKSGLPSDRFSAERTGGSVSTLTIQRTQQEDSAVYLCASSLYGTKAYGYTFGSGTRLTVV.

The rearrangement links TRBV27 to TRBJ2-5; D unclear. The CDR3 spans 16 residues. Germline V CDR1 and CDR2: MNHEY, SMNVEV (reference sequence). Trimming removed 2 bases at V and 4 bases at J, with 17 bases between. CDR3 DNA: TGTGCCAGCAGTTTAAGGGCGGATAACCTTAGAGAGACCCAGTACTTC. As protein: CASSLRADNLRETQYF.

The CDR3 coding sequence is TGTGCCAGCAGCCCCAACACCCATCCAAGCACAGATACGCAGTATTTT. As protein: CASSPNTHPSTDTQYF. The chain couples TRBV7-6 to TRBJ2-3; D ambiguous. The V and J ends lost 5 bases and 0 bases respectively, with 15 bases between them. Germline-derived CDR1 and CDR2 are SGHVS and FNYEAQ. The CDR3 is 16 residues long.